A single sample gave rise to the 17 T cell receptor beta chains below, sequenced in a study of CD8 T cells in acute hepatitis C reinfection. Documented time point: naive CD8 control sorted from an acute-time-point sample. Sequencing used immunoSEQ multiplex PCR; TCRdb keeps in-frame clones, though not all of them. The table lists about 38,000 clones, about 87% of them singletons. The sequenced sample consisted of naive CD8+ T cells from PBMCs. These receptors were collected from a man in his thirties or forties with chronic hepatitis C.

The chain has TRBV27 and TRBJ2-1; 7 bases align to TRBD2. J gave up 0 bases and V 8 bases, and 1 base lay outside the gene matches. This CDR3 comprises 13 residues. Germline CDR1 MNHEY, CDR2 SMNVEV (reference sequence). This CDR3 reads CASWGGSYNEQFF. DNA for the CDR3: TGTGCCAGCTGGGGGGGCTCCTACAATGAGCAGTTCTTC.

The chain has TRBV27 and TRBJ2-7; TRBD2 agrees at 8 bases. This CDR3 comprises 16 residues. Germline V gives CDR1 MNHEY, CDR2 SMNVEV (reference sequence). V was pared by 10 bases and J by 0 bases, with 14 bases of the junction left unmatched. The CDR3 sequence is CATAASGGELSYEQYF. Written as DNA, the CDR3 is TGTGCCACTGCGGCGTCCGGGGGGGAGCTCTCCTACGAGCAGTACTTC.

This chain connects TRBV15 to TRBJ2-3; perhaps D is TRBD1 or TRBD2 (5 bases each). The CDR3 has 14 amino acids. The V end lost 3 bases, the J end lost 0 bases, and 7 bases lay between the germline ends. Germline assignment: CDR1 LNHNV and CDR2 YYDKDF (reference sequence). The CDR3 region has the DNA TGTGCCACCAGCAGCGGGGCTAGCACAGATACGCAGTATTTT. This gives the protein CATSSGASTDTQYF.

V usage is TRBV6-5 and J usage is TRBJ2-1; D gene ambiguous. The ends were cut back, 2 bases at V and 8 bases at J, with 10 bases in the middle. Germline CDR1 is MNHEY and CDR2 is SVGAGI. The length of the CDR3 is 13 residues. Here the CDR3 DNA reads TGTGCCAGCAGTTACATTAGCTCCGATGAGCAGTTCTTC. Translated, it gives CASSYISSDEQFF.

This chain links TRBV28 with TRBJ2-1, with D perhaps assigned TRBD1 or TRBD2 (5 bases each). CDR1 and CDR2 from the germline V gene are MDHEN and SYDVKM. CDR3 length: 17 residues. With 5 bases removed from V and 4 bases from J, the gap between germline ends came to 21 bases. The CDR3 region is CASSESLTSGGYNEQFF. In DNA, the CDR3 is TGTGCCAGCAGTGAGTCTCTTACTAGTGGGGGTTACAATGAGCAGTTCTTC.

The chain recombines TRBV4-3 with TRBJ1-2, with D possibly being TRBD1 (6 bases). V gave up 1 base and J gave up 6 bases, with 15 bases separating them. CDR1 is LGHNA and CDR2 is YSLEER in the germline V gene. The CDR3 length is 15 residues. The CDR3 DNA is TGCGCCAGCAGCCAAGTACGTCAGGGGAGGAATGGCTACACCTTC. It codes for CASSQVRQGRNGYTF.

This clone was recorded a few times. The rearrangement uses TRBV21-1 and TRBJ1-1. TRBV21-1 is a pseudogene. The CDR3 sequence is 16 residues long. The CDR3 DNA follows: TGTGCCAGCAGCCCCCGGGTTGGGACGGTGAACACTGAAGCTTTCTTT. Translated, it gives CASSPRVGTVNTEAFF.

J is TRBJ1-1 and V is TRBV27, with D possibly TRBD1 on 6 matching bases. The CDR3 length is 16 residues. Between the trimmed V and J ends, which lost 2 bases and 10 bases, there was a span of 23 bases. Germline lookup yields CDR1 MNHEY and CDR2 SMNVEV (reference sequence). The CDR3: CASSLKVMGARGGAFF. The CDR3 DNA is TGTGCCAGCAGTTTAAAGGTGATGGGGGCGCGTGGAGGAGCTTTCTTT.

CDR3 nucleotides: TGTGCCAGCAGCACCCAACCGGGACTAGGGGGGAACACCATATATTTT. Translated: CASSTQPGLGGNTIYF. The chain combines TRBV7-9 with TRBJ1-3, with a weak D call TRBD1 (6 bases). CDR1 SEHNR and CDR2 FQNEAQ come from the germline V gene (reference sequence). The V gene lost 5 bases and the J gene lost 7 bases, with 21 bases spanning the gap. The CDR3 runs to 16 residues.

The CDR3, as DNA: TGTGCCAGCAGCCCCCCGGCAGGGGCCGAGCAGTACTTC. Translation gives CASSPPAGAEQYF. This chain links TRBV13 with TRBJ2-7; a possible D gene is TRBD1 (6 bases). This CDR3 region has 13 residues. Germline V CDR1 and CDR2: PRHDT, FYEKMQ (reference sequence). V shed 5 bases and J shed 6 bases, with 14 bases lying between them.

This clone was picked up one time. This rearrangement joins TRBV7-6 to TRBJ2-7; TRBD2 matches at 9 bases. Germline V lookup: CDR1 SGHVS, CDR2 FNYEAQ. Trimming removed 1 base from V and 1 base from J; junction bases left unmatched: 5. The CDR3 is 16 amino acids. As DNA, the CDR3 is TGTGCCAGCAGCTTAGGACGAGCGGGAGGTTCCTACGAGCAGTACTTC. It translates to CASSLGRAGGSYEQYF. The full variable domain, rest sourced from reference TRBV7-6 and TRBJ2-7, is GAGVSQSPRYKVTKRGQDVALRCDPISGHVSLYWYRQALGQGPEFLTYFNYEAQQDKSGLPNDRFSAERPEGSISTLTIQRTEQRDSAMYRCASSLGRAGGSYEQYFGPGTRLTVT.

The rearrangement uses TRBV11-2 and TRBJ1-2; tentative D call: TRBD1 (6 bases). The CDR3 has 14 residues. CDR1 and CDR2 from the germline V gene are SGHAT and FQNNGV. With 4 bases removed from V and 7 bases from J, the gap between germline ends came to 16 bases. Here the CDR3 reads CASSSSTTGFGYTF. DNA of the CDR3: TGTGCCAGCAGCTCTTCAACTACAGGGTTTGGCTACACCTTC.

Here the CDR3 DNA reads TGTGCCAGCAGCGCCTACAGGGCCATGAACACTGAAGCTTTCTTT. Translated: CASSAYRAMNTEAFF. V is TRBV9 and J is TRBJ1-1; D may be TRBD1 (6 bases). Trimming removed 3 bases from V and 0 bases from J, with 12 bases in between. The CDR3 covers 15 residues. CDR1 and CDR2 (germline): SGDLS, YYNGEE.

CDR3 DNA sequence: TGTGCCAGCAGTGACCCTAGGGAGACCCAGTACTTC. It encodes CASSDPRETQYF. J is TRBJ2-5 and V is TRBV27; D call uncertain. From germline, CDR1 is MNHEY and CDR2 SMNVEV (reference sequence). The CDR3 sequence is 12 residues long. The V and J ends lost 5 bases and 5 bases respectively, with 9 bases between them.

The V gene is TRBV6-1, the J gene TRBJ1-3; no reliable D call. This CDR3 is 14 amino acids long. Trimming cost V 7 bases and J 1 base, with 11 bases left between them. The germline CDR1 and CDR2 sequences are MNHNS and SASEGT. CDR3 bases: TGTGCCAGCAAGATCGGGTCTTCTGGAAACACCATATATTTT. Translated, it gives CASKIGSSGNTIYF.

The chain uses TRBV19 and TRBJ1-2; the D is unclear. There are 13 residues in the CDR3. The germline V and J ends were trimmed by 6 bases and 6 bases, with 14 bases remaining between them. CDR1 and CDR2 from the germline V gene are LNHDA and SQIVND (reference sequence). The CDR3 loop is CASSGPPLNGYTF. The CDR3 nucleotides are TGTGCCAGTAGCGGGCCCCCTTTAAATGGCTACACCTTC.

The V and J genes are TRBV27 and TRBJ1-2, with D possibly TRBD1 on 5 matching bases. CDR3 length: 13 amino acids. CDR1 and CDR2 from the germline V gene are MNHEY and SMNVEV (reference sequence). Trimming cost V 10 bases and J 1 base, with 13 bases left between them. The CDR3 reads CATSPGVNYGYTF. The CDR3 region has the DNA TGTGCCACCTCGCCGGGGGTTAACTATGGCTACACCTTC.